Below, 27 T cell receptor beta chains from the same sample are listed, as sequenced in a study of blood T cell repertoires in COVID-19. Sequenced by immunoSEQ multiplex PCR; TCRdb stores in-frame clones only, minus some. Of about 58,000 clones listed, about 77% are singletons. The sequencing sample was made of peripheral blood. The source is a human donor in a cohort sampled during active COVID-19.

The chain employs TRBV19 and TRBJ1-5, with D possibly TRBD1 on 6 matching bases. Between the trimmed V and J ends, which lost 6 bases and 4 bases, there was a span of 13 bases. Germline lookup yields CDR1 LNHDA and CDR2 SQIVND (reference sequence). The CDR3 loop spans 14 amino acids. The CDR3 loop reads CASSRGRGNQPQHF. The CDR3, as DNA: TGTGCCAGTAGCCGCGGGAGGGGGAATCAGCCCCAGCATTTT.

The CDR3, as DNA: TGTGCCAGCAGCTTGGGTTCGGTCTATGGCTACACCTTC. Protein: CASSLGSVYGYTF. The chain is built from TRBV5-6 and TRBJ1-2; D is ambiguous. This CDR3 spans 13 amino acids. Germline V gives CDR1 SGHDT, CDR2 YYEEEE. V gave up 0 bases and J gave up 4 bases, with 7 bases separating them.

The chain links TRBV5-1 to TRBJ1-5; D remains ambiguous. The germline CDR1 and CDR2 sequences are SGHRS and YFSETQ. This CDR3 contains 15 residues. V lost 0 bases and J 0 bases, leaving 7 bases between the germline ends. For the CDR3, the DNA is TGCGCCAGCAGCTTGGACGGGGTTAGCAATCAGCCCCAGCATTTT. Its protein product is CASSLDGVSNQPQHF. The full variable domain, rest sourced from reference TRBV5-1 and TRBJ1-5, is KAGVTQTPRYLIKTRGQQVTLSCSPISGHRSVSWYQQTPGQGLQFLFEYFSETQRNKGNFPGRFSGRQFSNSRSEMNVSTLELGDSALYLCASSLDGVSNQPQHFGDGTRLSIL.

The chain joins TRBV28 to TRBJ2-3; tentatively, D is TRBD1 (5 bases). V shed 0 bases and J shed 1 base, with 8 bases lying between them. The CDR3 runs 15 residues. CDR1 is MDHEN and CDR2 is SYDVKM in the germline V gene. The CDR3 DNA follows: TGTGCCAGCAGTTTATGGGCCAGGGGCACAGATACGCAGTATTTT. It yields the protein CASSLWARGTDTQYF.

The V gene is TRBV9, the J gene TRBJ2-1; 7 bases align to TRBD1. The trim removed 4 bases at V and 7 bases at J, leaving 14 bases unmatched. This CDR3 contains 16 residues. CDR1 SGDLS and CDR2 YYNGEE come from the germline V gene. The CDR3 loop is CASSPSGTVPGNEQFF. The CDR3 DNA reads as TGTGCCAGCAGCCCGTCCGGGACAGTTCCAGGGAATGAGCAGTTCTTC.

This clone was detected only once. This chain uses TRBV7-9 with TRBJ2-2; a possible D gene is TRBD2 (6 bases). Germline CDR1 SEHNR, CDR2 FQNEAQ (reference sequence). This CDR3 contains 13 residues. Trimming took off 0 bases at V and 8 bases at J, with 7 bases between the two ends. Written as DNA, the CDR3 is TGTGCCAGCAGCTTAGCCGCGGGGGGGGAGCTGTTTTTT. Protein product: CASSLAAGGELFF.

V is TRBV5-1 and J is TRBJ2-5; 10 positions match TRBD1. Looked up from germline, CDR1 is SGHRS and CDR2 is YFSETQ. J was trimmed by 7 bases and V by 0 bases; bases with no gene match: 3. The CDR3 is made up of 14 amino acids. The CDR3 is CASSLGGQGGTQYF. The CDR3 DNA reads TGCGCCAGCAGCTTGGGAGGACAGGGGGGGACCCAGTACTTC.

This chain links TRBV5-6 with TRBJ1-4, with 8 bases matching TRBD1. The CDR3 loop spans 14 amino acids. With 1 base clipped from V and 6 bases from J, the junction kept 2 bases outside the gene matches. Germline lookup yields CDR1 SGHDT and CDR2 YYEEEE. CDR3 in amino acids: CASSLTGGDEKLFF. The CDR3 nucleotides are TGTGCCAGCAGCTTGACAGGGGGGGATGAAAAACTGTTTTTT. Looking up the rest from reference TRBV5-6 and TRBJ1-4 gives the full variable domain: DAGVTQSPTHLIKTRGQQVTLRCSPKSGHDTVSWYQQALGQGPQFIFQYYEEEERQRGNFPDRFSGHQFPNYSSELNVNALLLGDSALYLCASSLTGGDEKLFFGSGTQLSVL.

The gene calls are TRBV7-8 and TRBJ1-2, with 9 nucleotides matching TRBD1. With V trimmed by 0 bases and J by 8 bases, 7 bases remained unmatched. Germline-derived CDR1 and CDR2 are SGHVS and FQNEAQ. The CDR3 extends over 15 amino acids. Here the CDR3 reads CASSLAWTGDGGYTF. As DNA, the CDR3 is TGTGCCAGCAGCTTAGCGTGGACAGGGGATGGCGGCTACACCTTC.

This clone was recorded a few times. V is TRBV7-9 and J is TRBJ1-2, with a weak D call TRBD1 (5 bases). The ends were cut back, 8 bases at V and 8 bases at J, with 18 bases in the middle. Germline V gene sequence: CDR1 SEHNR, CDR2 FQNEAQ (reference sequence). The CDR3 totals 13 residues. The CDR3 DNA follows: TGTGCCAGCGCAGCGTCCCCGGGGGTGGGCTACACCTTC. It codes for CASAASPGVGYTF.

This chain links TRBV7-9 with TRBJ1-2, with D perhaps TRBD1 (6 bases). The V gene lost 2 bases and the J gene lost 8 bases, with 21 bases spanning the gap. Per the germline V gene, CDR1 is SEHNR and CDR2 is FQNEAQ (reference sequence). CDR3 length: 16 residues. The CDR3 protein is CASSLNPGAFLEGYTF. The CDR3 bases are TGTGCCAGCAGCTTAAATCCAGGGGCGTTCCTGGAAGGCTACACCTTC.

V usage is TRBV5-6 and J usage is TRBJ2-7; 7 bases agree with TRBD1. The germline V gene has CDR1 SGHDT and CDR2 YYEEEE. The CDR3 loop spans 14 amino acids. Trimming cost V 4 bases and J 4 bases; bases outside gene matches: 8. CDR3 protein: CASSPQGSKYEQYF. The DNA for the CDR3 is TGTGCCAGCAGCCCACAGGGGTCGAAGTACGAGCAGTACTTC. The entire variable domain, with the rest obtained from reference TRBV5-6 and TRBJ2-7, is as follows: DAGVTQSPTHLIKTRGQQVTLRCSPKSGHDTVSWYQQALGQGPQFIFQYYEEEERQRGNFPDRFSGHQFPNYSSELNVNALLLGDSALYLCASSPQGSKYEQYFGPGTRLTVT.

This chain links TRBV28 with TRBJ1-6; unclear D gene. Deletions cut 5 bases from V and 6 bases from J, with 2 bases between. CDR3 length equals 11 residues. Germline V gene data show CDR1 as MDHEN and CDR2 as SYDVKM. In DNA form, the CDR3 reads TGTGCCAGCAGTCGTAATTCACCCCTCCACTTT. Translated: CASSRNSPLHF.

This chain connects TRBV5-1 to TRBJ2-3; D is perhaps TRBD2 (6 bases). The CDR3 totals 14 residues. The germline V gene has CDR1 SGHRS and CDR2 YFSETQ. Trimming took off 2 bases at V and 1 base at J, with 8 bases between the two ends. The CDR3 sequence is CASSLGGGTDTQYF. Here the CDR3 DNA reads TGCGCCAGCAGCTTAGGAGGGGGCACAGATACGCAGTATTTT.

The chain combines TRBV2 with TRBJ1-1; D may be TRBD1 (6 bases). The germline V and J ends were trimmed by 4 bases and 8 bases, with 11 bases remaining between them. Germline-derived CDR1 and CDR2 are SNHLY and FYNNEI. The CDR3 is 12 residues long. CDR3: CASSVGGREAFF. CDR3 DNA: TGTGCCAGCAGTGTTGGGGGCAGGGAAGCTTTCTTT.

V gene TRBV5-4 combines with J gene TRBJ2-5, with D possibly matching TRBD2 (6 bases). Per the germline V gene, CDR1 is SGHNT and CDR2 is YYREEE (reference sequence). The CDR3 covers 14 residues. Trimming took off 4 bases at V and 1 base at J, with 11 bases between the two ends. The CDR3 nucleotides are TGTGCCAGCAGCGGCAGGGAGGTCCAAGAGACCCAGTACTTC. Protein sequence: CASSGREVQETQYF.

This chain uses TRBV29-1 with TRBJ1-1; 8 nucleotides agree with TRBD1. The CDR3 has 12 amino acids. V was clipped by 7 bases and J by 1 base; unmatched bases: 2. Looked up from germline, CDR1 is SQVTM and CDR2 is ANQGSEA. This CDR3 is CSAGQGNTEAFF. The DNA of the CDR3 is TGCAGCGCCGGACAGGGGAACACTGAAGCTTTCTTT.

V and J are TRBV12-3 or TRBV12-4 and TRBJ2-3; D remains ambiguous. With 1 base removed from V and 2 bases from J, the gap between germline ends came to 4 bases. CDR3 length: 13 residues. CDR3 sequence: CASSLVVTDTQYF. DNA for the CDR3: TGTGCCAGCAGTTTAGTAGTCACAGATACGCAGTATTTT.

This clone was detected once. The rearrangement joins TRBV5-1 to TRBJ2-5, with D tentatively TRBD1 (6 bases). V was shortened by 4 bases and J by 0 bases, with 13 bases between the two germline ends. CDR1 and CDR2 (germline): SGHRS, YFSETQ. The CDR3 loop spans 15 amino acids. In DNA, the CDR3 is TGCGCCAGCAGCAGGACCGGACAGTACCAAGAGACCCAGTACTTC. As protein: CASSRTGQYQETQYF.

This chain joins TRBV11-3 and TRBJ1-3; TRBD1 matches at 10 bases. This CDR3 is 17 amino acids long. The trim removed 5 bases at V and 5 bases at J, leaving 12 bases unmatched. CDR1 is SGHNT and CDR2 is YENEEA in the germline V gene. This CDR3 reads CASSHRRDRGRRNTIYF. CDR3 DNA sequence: TGTGCCAGCAGCCACCGACGCGACAGGGGGCGTAGAAACACCATATATTTT.

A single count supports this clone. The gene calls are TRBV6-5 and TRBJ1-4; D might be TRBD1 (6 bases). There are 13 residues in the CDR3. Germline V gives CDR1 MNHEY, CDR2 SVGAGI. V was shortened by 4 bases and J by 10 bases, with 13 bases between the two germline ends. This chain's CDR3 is CASSSGGAGKLFF. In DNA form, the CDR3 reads TGTGCCAGCAGTTCCGGGGGGGCAGGAAAACTGTTTTTT.

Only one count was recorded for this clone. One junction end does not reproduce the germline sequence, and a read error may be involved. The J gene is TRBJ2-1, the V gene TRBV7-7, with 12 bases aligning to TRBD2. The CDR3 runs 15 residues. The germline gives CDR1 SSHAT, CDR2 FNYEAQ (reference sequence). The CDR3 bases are TGTGCTAGCAGTCCCGGGACTAGCGGGCCCAATGAGCAGTTCTTC. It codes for CASSPGTSGPNEQFF.

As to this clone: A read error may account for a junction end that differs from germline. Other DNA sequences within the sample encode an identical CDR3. CDR3 protein: CASSPSTGIYGYTF. In DNA form, the CDR3 reads TGTGCCAGCAGCCCTTCGACAGGGATCTATGGCTATACCTTC. The V gene is TRBV27, the J gene TRBJ1-2, with 7 bases identical to TRBD1. Germline loops: CDR1 MNHEY, CDR2 SMNVEV (reference sequence). The CDR3 has 14 residues.

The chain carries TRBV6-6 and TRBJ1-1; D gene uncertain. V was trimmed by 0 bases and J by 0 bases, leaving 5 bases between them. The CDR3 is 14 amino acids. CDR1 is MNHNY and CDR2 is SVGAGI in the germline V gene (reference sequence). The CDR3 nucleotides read TGTGCCAGCAGTTACTCCGGGATGAACACTGAAGCTTTCTTT. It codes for CASSYSGMNTEAFF.

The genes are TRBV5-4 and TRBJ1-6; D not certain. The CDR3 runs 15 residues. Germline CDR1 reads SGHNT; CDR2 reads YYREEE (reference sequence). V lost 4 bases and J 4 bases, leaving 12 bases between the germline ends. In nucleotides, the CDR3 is TGTGCCAGCAGCCTGTGGGAGGCGTATAATTCACCCCTCCACTTT. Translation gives CASSLWEAYNSPLHF.

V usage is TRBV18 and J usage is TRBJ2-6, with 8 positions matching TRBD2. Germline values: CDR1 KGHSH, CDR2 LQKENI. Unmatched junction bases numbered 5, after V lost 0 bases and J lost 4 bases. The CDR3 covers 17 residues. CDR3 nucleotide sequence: TGTGCCAGCTCACCACCACGCGGGGGGTCCGGGGCCAACGTCCTGACTTTC. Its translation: CASSPPRGGSGANVLTF.

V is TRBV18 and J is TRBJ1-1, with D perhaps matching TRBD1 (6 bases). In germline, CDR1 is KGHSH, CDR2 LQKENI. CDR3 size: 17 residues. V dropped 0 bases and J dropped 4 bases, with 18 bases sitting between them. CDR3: CASSPPKRVTGFTEAFF. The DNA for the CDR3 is TGTGCCAGCTCACCACCGAAGAGGGTTACAGGGTTCACTGAAGCTTTCTTT.